The clone carrying this T cell receptor (beta chain) was recorded only once. Its target is not known. The source of the sample is a study of cytomegalovirus exposure and HLA in healthy donors. Study-wide results and caveats: Among the CMV-associated chains, three were confirmed in vitro as specific for CMV antigens. In an earlier analysis, about 87% or about 30%: the productive usage of most TCR beta V segments.

This PCR relied on a set of 60 Vbeta primers and 13 Jbeta primers. The assay was immunoSEQ multiplex PCR, and TCRdb's table has in-frame clones only and misses some. The sample contains around 180,000 clones, around 85% of which appear only once. V gave up 6 bases and J gave up 2 bases, with 12 bases separating them. The CDR3 contains 14 residues. Germline lookup yields CDR1 MNHNS and CDR2 SASEGT. The sequencing input was PBMCs. The TCR comes from a boy between 2 and 10 years old in good health and CMV-seronegative. J is TRBJ2-3 and V is TRBV6-1; TRBD1 is a possible D gene (5 bases). The chain's CDR3 is CASSLRGNTDTQYF. CDR3 nucleotide sequence: TGTGCCAGCAGCCTAAGGGGTAACACAGATACGCAGTATTTT.